These T cell receptor beta chains were read from a single sample in a study of cytotoxic CD8 clonotypes in ibrutinib-treated CLL. Repertoires were generated with immunoSEQ multiplex PCR, while TCRdb's copy carries only in-frame clones and drops some. Among approximately 340,000 clones listed, 67% were seen once. The material was PBMCs, obtained after 36 months of ibrutinib treatment. Every receptor here comes from a human donor with chronic lymphocytic leukemia. The CDR3 runs from the conserved cysteine through the conserved F or W. D genes are given only for firm matches. Not all rows give a size; the values are once, few, many and, for expanded clones, a class.

V gene	D gene	clone size	J gene	CDR3 DNA	CDR3 protein
TRBV10-1	TRBD1	-	TRBJ2-2	TGCGCCAGCAGTGACAGGGGGCTTTCCGGGGAGCTGTTTTTT	CASSDRGLSGELFF
TRBV9	TRBD1	few	TRBJ2-7	TGTGCCAGCAGCGGGGGGACAGATCCCTACGAGCAGTACTTC	CASSGGTDPYEQYF
TRBV6-4	TRBD1	-	TRBJ1-2	TGTGCCAGCAGTGTGGTGGCTTGGGGACAGGGTGTATTGTACACCTTC	CASSVVAWGQGVLYTF
TRBV7-8	-	-	TRBJ1-2	TGTGCCAGCAGCTTAACGGGGGATGGCTACACCTTC	CASSLTGDGYTF
TRBV5-1	TRBD1	-	TRBJ2-7	TGCGCCAGCAGCTTCAACAGGGGCGAGCAGTACTTC	CASSFNRGEQYF
TRBV7-9	-	-	TRBJ1-2	TGTGCCAGCAGCCACCTCGGGACCACCTATGGCTACACCTTC	CASSHLGTTYGYTF
TRBV4-1	-	few	TRBJ2-3	TGCGCCAGCAGCCAGGCAATCTCAGATACGCAGTATTTT	CASSQAISDTQYF
TRBV28	TRBD2	few	TRBJ2-1	TGTGCCAGCAGCCCTTTGGGAAGCGGGAGAGGGTACAATGAGCAGTTCTTC	CASSPLGSGRGYNEQFF
TRBV18	-	few	TRBJ2-5	TGTGCCAGCTCACCAGGCAGGGCCCAAGAGACCCAGTACTTC	CASSPGRAQETQYF
TRBV29-1	-	few	TRBJ1-1	TGCAGCGCGGACACGAACACTGAAGCTTTCTTT	CSADTNTEAFF
TRBV28	TRBD1	-	TRBJ1-2	TGTGCCAGCAGTACAGGACAGGGTGCGTACGACTATGGCTACACCTTC	CASSTGQGAYDYGYTF
TRBV10-1	-	-	TRBJ2-3	TGCGCCAGCAGTGAGAACGGGAACCCAGATACGCAGTATTTT	CASSENGNPDTQYF
TRBV6-1	-	-	TRBJ1-2	TGTGCCAGCAGTGAATTTCAGAACTATGGCTACACCTTC	CASSEFQNYGYTF
TRBV6-5	-	few	TRBJ2-7	TGTGCCGTCCAGGGGAGACGGTCCTACGAGCAGTACTTC	CAVQGRRSYEQYF
TRBV5-1	TRBD1	-	TRBJ2-1	TGCGCCAGCAGCTCGGGAGCAGGGGGCCTATACAATGAGCAGTTCTTC	CASSSGAGGLYNEQFF
TRBV5-6	-	few	TRBJ2-2	TGTGCCAGCAGCTTGGTGTCCGGGGAGCTGTTTTTT	CASSLVSGELFF
TRBV27	TRBD1	-	TRBJ2-7	TGTGCCAGCAGTTTATTCCGACAGGGTAGTAAGCACTTC	CASSLFRQGSKHF
TRBV6-1	TRBD1	-	TRBJ2-5	TGTGCCAGCAGTGAATGGGACAGGTCCAGAGAGACCCAGTACTTC	CASSEWDRSRETQYF
TRBV5-1	TRBD1	-	TRBJ2-6	TGCGCCAGCAGCACCCGACAGGGGGTCGCTGGGGCCAACGTCCTGACTTTC	CASSTRQGVAGANVLTF
TRBV5-6	TRBD1	few	TRBJ1-2	TGTGCCAGCAGCCCCGGGACAGCCCATGGCTACACCTTC	CASSPGTAHGYTF
TRBV15	TRBD1	-	TRBJ1-1	TGTGCCACCAGCAGAGACACAGGGGGCTGGGGTACTGAAGCTTTCTTT	CATSRDTGGWGTEAFF
TRBV15	-	-	TRBJ1-4	TGTGCCACCAGCAAAGACGAGAAACTTACTAATGAAAAACTGTTTTTT	CATSKDEKLTNEKLFF
TRBV5-8	-	few	TRBJ1-2	TGTGCCAGCAGCTTGGGTCCCGTGCCTGGCTACACCTTC	CASSLGPVPGYTF